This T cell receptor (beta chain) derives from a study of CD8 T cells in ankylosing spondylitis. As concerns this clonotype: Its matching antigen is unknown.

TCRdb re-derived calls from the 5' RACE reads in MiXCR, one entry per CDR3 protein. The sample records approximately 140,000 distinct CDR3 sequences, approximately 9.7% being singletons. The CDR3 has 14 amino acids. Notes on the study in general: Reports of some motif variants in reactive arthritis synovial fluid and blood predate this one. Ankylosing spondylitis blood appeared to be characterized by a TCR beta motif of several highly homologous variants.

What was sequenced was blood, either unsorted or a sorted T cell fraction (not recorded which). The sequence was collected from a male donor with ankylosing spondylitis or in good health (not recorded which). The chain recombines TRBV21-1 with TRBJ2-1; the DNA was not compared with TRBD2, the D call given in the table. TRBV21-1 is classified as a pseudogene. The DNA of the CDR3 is TGTGCCAGCAGACTAGCGGACGTGTGCAATGAGCAGTTCTTC. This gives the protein CASRLADVCNEQFF.